The 9 T cell receptor beta chains listed next were all sequenced from one sample in a study of metastatic and nonmetastatic thyroid tumors. Every patient underwent thyroid surgery untreated. TCRdb reprocessed the PCR reads using MiXCR. This repertoire shows about 64,000 clones, more than 3.5% found once; its top ten account for about a fifth. Sequencing was carried out using blood. The receptors stem from a female donor with papillary thyroid cancer or a benign thyroid nodule (not recorded which). Some clones in this sample may be carry-over from other donors' samples.

There are many counts of this clone. The V call is TRBV7-6, the J call TRBJ1-2; 12 positions match TRBD1. The germline CDR1 and CDR2 sequences are SGHVS and FNYEAQ. This CDR3 is 16 amino acids long. The trim removed 4 bases at V and 1 base at J, leaving 4 bases unmatched. CDR3 amino acids: CASSSGQGAFNYGYTF. The CDR3 DNA reads TGTGCCAGCAGCTCGGGACAGGGGGCTTTTAACTATGGCTACACCTTC.

In this sample, this clone turned up many times. CDR3 in DNA: TGCGCCAGCAGGGAGGACGTCTCCAGGGATACGCAGTATTTT. Its protein is CASREDVSRDTQYF. V gene TRBV5-1 combines with J gene TRBJ2-3, with D possibly TRBD2 on 5 matching bases. The germline V and J ends were trimmed by 5 bases and 6 bases, with 16 bases remaining between them. This CDR3 spans 14 amino acids. CDR1 SGHRS and CDR2 YFSETQ come from the germline V gene.

The table lists this clone with many counts. This chain links TRBV30 with TRBJ2-7; 8 bases map to TRBD1. V gave up 2 bases and J gave up 3 bases; unmatched junction bases: 9. Germline V lookup: CDR1 GTSNPN, CDR2 SVGIG (reference sequence). The CDR3 loop spans 15 amino acids. The CDR3 coding sequence is TGTGCCTGGAGTAGCCTGACAGGGGTTGGCTACGAGCAGTACTTC. Translating it yields CAWSSLTGVGYEQYF. The entire variable domain, with the rest obtained from reference TRBV30 and TRBJ2-7, is as follows: SQTIHQWPATLVQPVGSPLSLECTVEGTSNPNLYWYRQAAGRGLQLLFYSVGIGQISSEVPQNLSASRPQDRQFILSSKKLLLSDSGFYLCAWSSLTGVGYEQYFGPGTRLTVT.

This clone was seen at least ten times. The DNA for the CDR3 is TGTGCCAGCAGCCCACATGCTAGCGGGAGAGACTACGAGCAGTACTTC. It codes for CASSPHASGRDYEQYF. This sequence joins TRBV3-1 and TRBJ2-7; 10 nucleotides match TRBD2. Germline V gives CDR1 LGHDT, CDR2 YNNKEL (reference sequence). The CDR3 extends over 16 amino acids. J gave up 3 bases and V 4 bases, and 9 bases lay outside the gene matches.

This clone has a handful of counts. V and J are TRBV2 and TRBJ2-3, with D perhaps matching TRBD2 (5 bases). The V and J ends lost 7 bases and 7 bases respectively, with 24 bases between them. This CDR3 spans 16 amino acids. The germline CDR1 and CDR2 sequences are SNHLY and FYNNEI. CDR3 residues: CASIDVASCRPHTQYF. The DNA for the CDR3 is TGTGCCAGCATTGACGTTGCTAGCTGTCGACCACATACGCAGTATTTT.

This chain links TRBV20-1 with TRBJ1-5; maybe TRBD1 (6 bases). The germline V gene encodes CDR1 DFQATT and CDR2 SNEGSKA (reference sequence). CDR3 length: 16 residues. For the CDR3, the DNA is TGCAGCGCCATAGAGACAACAGGGATGAGGAATCAGCCCCAGCATTTT. This encodes CSAIETTGMRNQPQHF.

The chain recombines TRBV12-3 or TRBV12-4 with TRBJ2-7, with a possible D match to TRBD2 (6 bases). The CDR3 is 14 amino acids. The V and J ends lost 6 bases and 2 bases respectively, with 14 bases between them. This CDR3 is CASSTASGAYEQYF. The CDR3 coding sequence is TGTGCCAGCAGCACAGCGTCGGGAGCCTACGAGCAGTACTTC.

This clone has a count of ten or more. The chain joins TRBV20-1 to TRBJ2-6; the match to TRBD1 covers 9 bases. The J segment lost 4 bases and the V segment lost 5 bases, leaving 3 bases of the junction unmatched. The germline V gene has CDR1 DFQATT and CDR2 SNEGSKA (reference sequence). The length of the CDR3 is 14 residues. DNA for the CDR3: TGCAGTGCTCCAGACAGGGGGGGGGCCAACGTCCTGACTTTC. It yields the protein CSAPDRGGANVLTF.

In its sample, this clone was seen a few times. The chain employs TRBV9 and TRBJ1-1, with D unresolved. There are 15 residues in the CDR3. The V gene lost 0 bases and the J gene lost 1 base, with 10 bases spanning the gap. The V gene's germline CDR1 is SGDLS and CDR2 YYNGEE. This chain's CDR3 is CASSVGVGPNTEAFF. The CDR3 DNA reads as TGTGCCAGCAGCGTAGGGGTAGGTCCGAACACTGAAGCTTTCTTT.